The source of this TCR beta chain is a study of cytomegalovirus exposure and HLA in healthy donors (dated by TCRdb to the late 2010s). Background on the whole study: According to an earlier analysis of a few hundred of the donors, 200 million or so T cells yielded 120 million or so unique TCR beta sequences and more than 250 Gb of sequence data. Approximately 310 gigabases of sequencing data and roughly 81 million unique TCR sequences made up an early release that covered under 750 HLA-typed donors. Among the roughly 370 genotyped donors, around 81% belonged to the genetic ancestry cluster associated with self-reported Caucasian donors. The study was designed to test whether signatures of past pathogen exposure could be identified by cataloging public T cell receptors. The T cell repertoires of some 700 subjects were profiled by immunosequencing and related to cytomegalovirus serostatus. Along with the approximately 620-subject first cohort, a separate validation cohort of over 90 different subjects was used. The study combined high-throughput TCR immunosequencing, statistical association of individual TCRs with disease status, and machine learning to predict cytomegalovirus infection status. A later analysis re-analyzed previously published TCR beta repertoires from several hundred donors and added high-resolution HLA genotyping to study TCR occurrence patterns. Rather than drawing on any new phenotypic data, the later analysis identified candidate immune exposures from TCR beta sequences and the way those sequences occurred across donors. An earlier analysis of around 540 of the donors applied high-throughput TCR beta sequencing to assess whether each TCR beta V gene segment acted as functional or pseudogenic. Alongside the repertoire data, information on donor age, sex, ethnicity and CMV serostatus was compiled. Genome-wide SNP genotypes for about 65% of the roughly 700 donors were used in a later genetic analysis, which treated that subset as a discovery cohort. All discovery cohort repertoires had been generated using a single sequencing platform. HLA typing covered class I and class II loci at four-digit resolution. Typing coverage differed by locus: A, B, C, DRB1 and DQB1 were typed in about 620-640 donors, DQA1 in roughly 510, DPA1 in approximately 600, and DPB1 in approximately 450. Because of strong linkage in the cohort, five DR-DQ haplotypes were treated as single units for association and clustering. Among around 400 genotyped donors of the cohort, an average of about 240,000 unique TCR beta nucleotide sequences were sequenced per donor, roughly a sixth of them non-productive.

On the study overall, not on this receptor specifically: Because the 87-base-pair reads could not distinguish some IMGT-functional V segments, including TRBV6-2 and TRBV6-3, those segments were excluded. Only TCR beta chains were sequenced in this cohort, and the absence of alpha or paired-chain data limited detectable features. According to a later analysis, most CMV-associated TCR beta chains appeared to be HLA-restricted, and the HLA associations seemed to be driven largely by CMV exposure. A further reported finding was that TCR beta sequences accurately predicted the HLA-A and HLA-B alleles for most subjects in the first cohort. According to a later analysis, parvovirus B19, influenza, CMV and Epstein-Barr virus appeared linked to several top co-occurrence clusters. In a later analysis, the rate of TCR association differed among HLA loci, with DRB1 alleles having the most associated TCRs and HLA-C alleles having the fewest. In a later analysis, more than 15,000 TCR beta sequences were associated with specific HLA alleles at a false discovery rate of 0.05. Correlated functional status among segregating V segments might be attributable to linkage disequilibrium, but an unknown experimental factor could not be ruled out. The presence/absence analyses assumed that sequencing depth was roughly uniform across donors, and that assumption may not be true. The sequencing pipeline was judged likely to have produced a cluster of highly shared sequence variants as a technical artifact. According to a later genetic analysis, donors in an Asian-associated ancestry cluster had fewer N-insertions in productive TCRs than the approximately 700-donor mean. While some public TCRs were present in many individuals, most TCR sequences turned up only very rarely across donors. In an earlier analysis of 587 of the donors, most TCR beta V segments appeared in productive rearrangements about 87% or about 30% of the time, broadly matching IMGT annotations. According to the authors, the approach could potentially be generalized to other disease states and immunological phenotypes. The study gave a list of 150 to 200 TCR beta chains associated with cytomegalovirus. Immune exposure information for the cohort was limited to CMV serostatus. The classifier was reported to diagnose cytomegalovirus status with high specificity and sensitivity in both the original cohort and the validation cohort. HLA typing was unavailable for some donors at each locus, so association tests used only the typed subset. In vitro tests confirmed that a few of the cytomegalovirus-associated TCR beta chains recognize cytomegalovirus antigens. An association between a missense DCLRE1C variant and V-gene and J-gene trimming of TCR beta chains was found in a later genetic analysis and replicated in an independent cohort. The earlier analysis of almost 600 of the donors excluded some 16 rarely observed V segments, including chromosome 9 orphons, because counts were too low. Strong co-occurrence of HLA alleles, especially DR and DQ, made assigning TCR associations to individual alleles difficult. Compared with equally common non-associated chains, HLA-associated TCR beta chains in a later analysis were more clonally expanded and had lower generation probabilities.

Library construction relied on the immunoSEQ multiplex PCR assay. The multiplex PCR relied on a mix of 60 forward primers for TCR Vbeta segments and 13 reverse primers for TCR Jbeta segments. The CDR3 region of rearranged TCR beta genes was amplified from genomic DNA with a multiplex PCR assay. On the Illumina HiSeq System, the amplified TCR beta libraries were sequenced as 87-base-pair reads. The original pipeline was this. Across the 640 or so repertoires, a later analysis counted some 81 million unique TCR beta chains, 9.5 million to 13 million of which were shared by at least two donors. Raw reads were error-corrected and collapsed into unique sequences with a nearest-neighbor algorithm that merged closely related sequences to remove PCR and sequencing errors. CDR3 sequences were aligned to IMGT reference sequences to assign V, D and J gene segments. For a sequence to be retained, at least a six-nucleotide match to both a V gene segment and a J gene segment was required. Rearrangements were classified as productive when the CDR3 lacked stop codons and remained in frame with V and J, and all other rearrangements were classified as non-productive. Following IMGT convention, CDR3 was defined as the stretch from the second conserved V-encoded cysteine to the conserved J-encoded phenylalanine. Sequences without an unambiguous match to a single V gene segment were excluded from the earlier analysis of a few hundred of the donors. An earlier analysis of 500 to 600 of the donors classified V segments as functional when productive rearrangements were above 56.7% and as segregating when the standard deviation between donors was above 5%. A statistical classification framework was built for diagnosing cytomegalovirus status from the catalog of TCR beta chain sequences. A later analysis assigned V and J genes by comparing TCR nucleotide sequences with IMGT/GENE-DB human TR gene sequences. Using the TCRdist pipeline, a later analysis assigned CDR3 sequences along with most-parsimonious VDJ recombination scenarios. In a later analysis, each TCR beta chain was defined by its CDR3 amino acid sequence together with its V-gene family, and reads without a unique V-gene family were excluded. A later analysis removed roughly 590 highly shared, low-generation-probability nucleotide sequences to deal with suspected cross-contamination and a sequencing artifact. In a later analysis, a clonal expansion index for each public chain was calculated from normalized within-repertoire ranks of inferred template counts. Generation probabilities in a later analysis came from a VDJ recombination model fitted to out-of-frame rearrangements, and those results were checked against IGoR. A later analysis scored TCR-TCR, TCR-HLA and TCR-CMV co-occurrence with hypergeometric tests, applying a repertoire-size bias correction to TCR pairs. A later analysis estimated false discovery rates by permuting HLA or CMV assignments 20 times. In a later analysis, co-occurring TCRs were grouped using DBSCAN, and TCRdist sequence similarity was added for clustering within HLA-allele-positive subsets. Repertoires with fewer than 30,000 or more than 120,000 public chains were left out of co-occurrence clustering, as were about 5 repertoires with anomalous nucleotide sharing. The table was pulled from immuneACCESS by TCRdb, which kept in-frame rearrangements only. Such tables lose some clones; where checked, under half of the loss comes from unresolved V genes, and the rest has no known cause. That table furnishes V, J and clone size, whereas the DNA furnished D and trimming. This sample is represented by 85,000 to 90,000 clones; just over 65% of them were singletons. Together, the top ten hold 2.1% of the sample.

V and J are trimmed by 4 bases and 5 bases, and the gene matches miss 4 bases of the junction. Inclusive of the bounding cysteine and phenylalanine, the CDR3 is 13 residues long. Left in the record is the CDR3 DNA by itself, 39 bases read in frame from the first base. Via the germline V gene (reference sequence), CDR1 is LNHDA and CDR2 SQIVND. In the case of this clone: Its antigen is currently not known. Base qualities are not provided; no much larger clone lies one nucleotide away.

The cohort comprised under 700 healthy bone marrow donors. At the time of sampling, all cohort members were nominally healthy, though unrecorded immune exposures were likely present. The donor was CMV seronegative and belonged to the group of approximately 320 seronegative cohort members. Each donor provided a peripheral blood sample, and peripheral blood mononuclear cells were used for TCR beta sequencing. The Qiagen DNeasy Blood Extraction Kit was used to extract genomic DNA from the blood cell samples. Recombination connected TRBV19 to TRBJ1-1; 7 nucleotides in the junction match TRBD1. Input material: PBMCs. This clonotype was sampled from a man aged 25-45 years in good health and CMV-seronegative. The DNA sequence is TGTGCCAGTAGTAAAGGGGGCTGGACTGAAGCTTTCTTT. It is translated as CASSKGGWTEAFF.